The 30 T cell receptor beta chains in this list originate from one sample, sequenced in a study of cytomegalovirus exposure and HLA in healthy donors. Generated by immunoSEQ multiplex PCR, the TCRdb table keeps only in-frame clones and is missing some. The sample lists under 250,000 clones, around 80% occurring once. Sequencing was carried out using PBMCs. These receptors all stem from a woman aged 25 to 39 in good health and CMV-seronegative.

This clone was counted only a few times. The V and J genes are TRBV28 and TRBJ1-2; D possibly corresponds to TRBD1 (5 bases). Germline CDR1 and CDR2: MDHEN and SYDVKM. The germline V and J ends were trimmed by 2 bases and 8 bases, with 12 bases remaining between them. The CDR3 covers 13 residues. The DNA of the CDR3 is TGTGCCAGCAGTTTAATAGGGGCGGGAGGCTACACCTTC. Protein: CASSLIGAGGYTF.

The rearrangement uses TRBV9 and TRBJ2-2; D is uncertain. Trimming pared 0 bases from V and 7 bases from J, leaving 4 bases between. Per germline, CDR1 SGDLS and CDR2 YYNGEE. The CDR3 is 12 residues long. The CDR3 sequence: CASSVANGELFF. DNA of the CDR3: TGTGCCAGCAGCGTAGCCAACGGGGAGCTGTTTTTT. Full variable domain (missing parts from reference TRBV9 and TRBJ2-2): DSGVTQTPKHLITATGQRVTLRCSPRSGDLSVYWYQQSLDQGLQFLIQYYNGEERAKGNILERFSAQQFPDLHSELNLSSLELGDSALYFCASSVANGELFFGEGSRLTVL.

V usage is TRBV19 and J usage is TRBJ2-7; maybe TRBD1 (6 bases). The CDR3 contains 17 residues. Germline CDR1 LNHDA, CDR2 SQIVND (reference sequence). V shed 3 bases and J shed 0 bases, with 18 bases lying between them. Written as DNA, the CDR3 is TGTGCCAGTAGTATTAGTTTAGGGGACACGTACTCCTACGAGCAGTACTTC. It encodes CASSISLGDTYSYEQYF.

The rearrangement uses TRBV15 and TRBJ1-2, with TRBD1 matching over 9 bases. The V segment lost 3 bases and the J segment 2 bases; nucleotides outside the gene matches: 4. Germline V lookup: CDR1 LNHNV, CDR2 YYDKDF (reference sequence). This CDR3 region has 15 residues. The CDR3 DNA sequence: TGTGCCACCAGCAGGTTGACAGGGGGAAACTATGGCTACACCTTC. This encodes CATSRLTGGNYGYTF.

The chain has TRBV6-1 and TRBJ1-6; 9 bases map to TRBD1. Germline values: CDR1 MNHNS, CDR2 SASEGT. Unmatched junction bases numbered 5, after V lost 6 bases and J lost 11 bases. The CDR3 spans 13 residues. The CDR3 reads CASRGQGITPLHF. The CDR3 bases are TGTGCCAGCAGAGGACAGGGGATCACACCCCTCCACTTT.

On this clone itself: Relative to the germline gene, one junction end is altered; a read error may explain this. This rearrangement joins TRBV4-2 to TRBJ2-1; 10 bases fit TRBD2. This CDR3 has 16 residues. Per germline, CDR1 LGHNA and CDR2 YNFKEQ. CDR3 sequence: CASSQEVAGGVNGQFF. Written as DNA, the CDR3 is TGTGCCAGCAGCCAAGAGGTAGCGGGGGGCGTCAATGGGCAGTTCTTC.

This clone was found once. The J gene is TRBJ2-3, the V gene TRBV4-1, with D possibly being TRBD1 (5 bases). The V end was cut by 0 bases, the J end by 2 bases, with 9 bases between. Germline-derived CDR1 and CDR2 are MGHRA and YSYEKL. CDR3 size: 15 residues. CDR3 DNA: TGCGCCAGCAGCCAAGACGACAGATACACAGATACGCAGTATTTT. Its translation: CASSQDDRYTDTQYF.

This sequence joins TRBV6-1 and TRBJ2-6; D might be TRBD2 (6 bases). The length of the CDR3 is 17 residues. V lost 3 bases to trimming and J lost 0 bases, with 12 bases between them. Per germline, CDR1 MNHNS and CDR2 SASEGT. In DNA, the CDR3 is TGTGCCAGCAGTGAGGAGGGAGCCGCCTCTGGGGCCAACGTCCTGACTTTC. The encoded protein is CASSEEGAASGANVLTF.

This clone was detected only once. The rearrangement uses TRBV29-1 and TRBJ2-7; D is perhaps TRBD1 (5 bases). Germline lookup yields CDR1 SQVTM and CDR2 ANQGSEA. V was shortened by 4 bases and J by 7 bases, with 11 bases between the two germline ends. The CDR3 covers 11 residues. The CDR3 DNA reads TGCAGCGTTGTCAGGGCAAGGGAGCAGTACTTC. Translation: CSVVRAREQYF.

The J gene is TRBJ2-1, the V gene TRBV14, with 9 bases lining up with TRBD1. V was pared by 6 bases and J by 9 bases, with 15 bases of the junction left unmatched. CDR3 size: 16 residues. Germline CDR1 and CDR2: SGHDN and FVKESK. CDR3: CASRSRAGTGSGEQFF. The CDR3 DNA sequence: TGTGCCAGCAGGTCAAGAGCGGGGACAGGGTCTGGTGAGCAGTTCTTC. Full variable domain (missing parts from reference TRBV14 and TRBJ2-1): EAGVTQFPSHSVIEKGQTVTLRCDPISGHDNLYWYRRVMGKEIKFLLHFVKESKQDESGMPNNRFLAERTGGTYSTLKVQPAELEDSGVYFCASRSRAGTGSGEQFFGPGTRLTVL.

The chain recombines TRBV7-8 with TRBJ1-5; D might be TRBD1 (6 bases). The CDR3 is 13 amino acids. Germline assignment: CDR1 SGHVS and CDR2 FQNEAQ. V lost 5 bases, J lost 4 bases, and 9 bases lay in between. CDR3 loop: CASSGGRNQPQHF. The DNA for the CDR3 is TGTGCCAGCAGCGGGGGCAGGAATCAGCCCCAGCATTTT.

V gene TRBV19 combines with J gene TRBJ2-2; 7 bases agree with TRBD1. The CDR3 runs 15 residues. CDR1 LNHDA and CDR2 SQIVND come from the germline V gene (reference sequence). Germline trimming cut 6 bases from V and 2 bases from J; bases unmatched to any gene: 6. CDR3 coding DNA: TGTGCCAGTAGACAGGGGCAGCTAAACACCGGGGAGCTGTTTTTT. Amino acids: CASRQGQLNTGELFF. Complete variable domain (other parts from reference TRBV19 and TRBJ2-2): DGGITQSPKYLFRKEGQNVTLSCEQNLNHDAMYWYRQDPGQGLRLIYYSQIVNDFQKGDIAEGYSVSREKKESFPLTVTSAQKNPTAFYLCASRQGQLNTGELFFGEGSRLTVL.

V usage is TRBV30 and J usage is TRBJ2-3; D is unresolved. The CDR3 runs 15 residues. Between the trimmed V and J ends, which lost 2 bases and 2 bases, there was a span of 14 bases. The germline V gene encodes CDR1 GTSNPN and CDR2 SVGIG (reference sequence). CDR3 loop: CAWSIFRLHTDTQYF. The DNA of the CDR3 is TGTGCCTGGAGTATTTTCCGATTACACACAGATACGCAGTATTTT. Drawing the rest from reference TRBV30 and TRBJ2-3, the complete variable domain is SQTIHQWPATLVQPVGSPLSLECTVEGTSNPNLYWYRQAAGRGLQLLFYSVGIGQISSEVPQNLSASRPQDRQFILSSKKLLLSDSGFYLCAWSIFRLHTDTQYFGPGTRLTVL.

This clone was seen repeatedly, ten times or more. The V gene is TRBV27, the J gene TRBJ2-7, with 8 bases matching TRBD1. There are 14 residues in the CDR3. CDR1 and CDR2 from the germline V gene are MNHEY and SMNVEV (reference sequence). V was clipped by 7 bases and J by 5 bases; unmatched bases: 10. The CDR3 is CASTRSGGPHEQYF. The CDR3 DNA reads as TGTGCCAGCACAAGATCAGGGGGCCCTCACGAGCAGTACTTC.

A few counts support this clone. The chain has TRBV5-1 and TRBJ1-5; D might be TRBD1 (5 bases). The V and J ends lost 4 bases and 4 bases respectively, with 18 bases between them. The CDR3 totals 16 residues. The germline V gene encodes CDR1 SGHRS and CDR2 YFSETQ. CDR3 protein: CASSQGGTNGNQPQHF. CDR3 in DNA: TGCGCCAGCAGCCAAGGCGGGACGAACGGGAATCAGCCCCAGCATTTT.

The chain employs TRBV19 and TRBJ2-1; 9 bases map to TRBD2. This CDR3 contains 15 residues. V was pared by 3 bases and J by 6 bases, with 6 bases of the junction left unmatched. Germline loops: CDR1 LNHDA, CDR2 SQIVND (reference sequence). Here the CDR3 reads CASSMRGGRGNEQFF. In DNA, the CDR3 is TGTGCCAGTAGTATGCGGGGGGGGCGTGGCAATGAGCAGTTCTTC.

The chain uses TRBV18 and TRBJ2-2; D may be TRBD1 (5 bases). The CDR3 length is 15 residues. Trimming took off 3 bases at V and 4 bases at J, with 12 bases between the two ends. Germline CDR1 is KGHSH and CDR2 is LQKENI. CDR3 sequence: CASSPPDSPTGELFF. The CDR3 nucleotides are TGTGCCAGCTCACCTCCCGACAGTCCCACCGGGGAGCTGTTTTTT.

This clone was observed once. The chain is built from TRBV2 and TRBJ1-5, with D uncertain. This CDR3 contains 15 residues. The germline V gene has CDR1 SNHLY and CDR2 FYNNEI. Deletions cut 4 bases from V and 2 bases from J, with 12 bases between. CDR3 coding DNA: TGTGCCAGCAGTGGGCCCATGTTGGGCAATCAGCCCCAGCATTTT. Translating it yields CASSGPMLGNQPQHF.

About this clone itself: A junction boundary mismatches the germline segment, possibly from a read error. The rearrangement links TRBV18 to TRBJ2-2; 7 bases fit TRBD1. The CDR3 has 16 amino acids. Germline CDR1 KGHSH, CDR2 LQKENI. The CDR3 loop is CASTPGTGAYTGELFF. In DNA form, the CDR3 reads TGTGCCAGCACACCGGGAACAGGGGCGTACACCGGGGAGCTGTTTTTT.

This clone was picked up one time. The chain uses TRBV11-2 and TRBJ2-7; 10 nucleotides line up with TRBD1. V shed 6 bases, J shed 2 bases, and the junction held 7 bases outside the gene matches. The germline V gene encodes CDR1 SGHAT and CDR2 FQNNGV. The CDR3 covers 15 residues. The CDR3 here is CASRRTGTGAYEQYF. CDR3 sequence (DNA): TGTGCCAGCAGACGAACCGGGACAGGGGCCTACGAGCAGTACTTC.

The V call is TRBV2, the J call TRBJ2-1; TRBD2 agrees at 13 bases. The V gene's germline CDR1 is SNHLY and CDR2 FYNNEI. CDR3 length: 16 residues. J was trimmed by 3 bases and V by 6 bases; bases with no gene match: 5. CDR3 bases: TGTGCCAGCAGAGGACTAGCGGGAGAGCACTACAATGAGCAGTTCTTC. This codes for CASRGLAGEHYNEQFF.

This clone appeared a single time. The rearrangement links TRBV7-8 to TRBJ2-7, with D possibly TRBD1 on 6 matching bases. Germline V CDR1 and CDR2: SGHVS, FQNEAQ. V lost 8 bases and J 4 bases, leaving 15 bases between the germline ends. The CDR3 spans 13 residues. The CDR3 region is CASSTGRGYEQYF. DNA of the CDR3: TGTGCCAGCTCGACAGGTCGAGGTTACGAGCAGTACTTC.

This clone was seen just once. The chain links TRBV5-4 to TRBJ2-5; 9 bases fit TRBD1. There are 15 residues in the CDR3. Germline values: CDR1 SGHNT, CDR2 YYREEE (reference sequence). V shed 3 bases and J 5 bases; nucleotides not matched to a gene: 8. The CDR3: CASSWGTGTGETQYF. In DNA, the CDR3 is TGTGCCAGCAGCTGGGGGACAGGGACAGGGGAGACCCAGTACTTC.

This clone was seen more than once but under ten times. This chain uses TRBV2 with TRBJ1-5; TRBD1 matches at 7 bases. CDR3 length: 15 amino acids. Per germline, CDR1 SNHLY and CDR2 FYNNEI. Trimming cost V 6 bases and J 2 bases; bases outside gene matches: 7. The CDR3 DNA reads as TGTGCCAGCAGCGGCCGAGGGGGCGGCAATCAGCCCCAGCATTTT. Residues: CASSGRGGGNQPQHF.

Concerning this clone: Different DNA sequences within this sample yield the same CDR3. The chain combines TRBV29-1 with TRBJ2-5; 7 nucleotides line up with TRBD2. The V gene end was trimmed by 6 bases and the J gene end by 4 bases; junction bases not matched to a gene: 11. CDR1 is SQVTM and CDR2 is ANQGSEA in the germline V gene. The CDR3 extends over 14 amino acids. The CDR3 DNA reads as TGCAGCGTCCTCAGGACTAGTCGCGGAGAGACCCAGTACTTC. Its translation: CSVLRTSRGETQYF.

J is TRBJ2-2 and V is TRBV27; D unresolved. There are 17 residues in the CDR3. Germline V lookup: CDR1 MNHEY, CDR2 SMNVEV (reference sequence). The germline V and J ends were trimmed by 0 bases and 5 bases, with 16 bases remaining between them. The CDR3 DNA sequence: TGTGCCAGCAGTTTATCGATCCAGGCAGGTGGAACCGGGGAGCTGTTTTTT. Translation gives CASSLSIQAGGTGELFF.

The chain carries TRBV7-9 and TRBJ2-7, with 9 bases fitting TRBD1. J gave up 4 bases and V 3 bases, and 4 bases lay outside the gene matches. Germline loops: CDR1 SEHNR, CDR2 FQNEAQ (reference sequence). The CDR3 covers 14 residues. CDR3 sequence (DNA): TGTGCCAGCAGCTTTGGGACAGGGTGGTACGAGCAGTACTTC. Protein sequence: CASSFGTGWYEQYF.

V usage is TRBV30 and J usage is TRBJ2-6, with D possibly TRBD1 on 6 matching bases. V lost 0 bases and J lost 0, with 15 bases in between. The germline V gene encodes CDR1 GTSNPN and CDR2 SVGIG (reference sequence). CDR3 length: 18 residues. CDR3 region: CAWSVDTGFGSGANVLTF. CDR3 bases: TGTGCCTGGAGTGTAGATACAGGGTTCGGCTCTGGGGCCAACGTCCTGACTTTC.

Here the CDR3 DNA reads TGCGCCAGCAGCTTGGCGTCTCGCGGGAGTGCGGGAGATACGCAGTATTTT. Encoded protein: CASSLASRGSAGDTQYF. The J gene is TRBJ2-3, the V gene TRBV5-1, with TRBD2 matching 7 bases. Germline loops: CDR1 SGHRS, CDR2 YFSETQ. The CDR3 has 17 amino acids. J lost 5 bases, V lost 0 bases, and 12 bases had no gene match.

This clone has only one observation. The J gene is TRBJ2-7, the V gene TRBV6-1; 8 bases match TRBD1. Losses at the gene ends were 2 bases for V and 4 bases for J; bases not matched to a gene: 1. Germline V gene data show CDR1 as MNHNS and CDR2 as SASEGT. This CDR3 spans 13 amino acids. For the CDR3, the DNA is TGTGCCAGCAGTGAACGGGACAGGTACGAGCAGTACTTC. This gives the protein CASSERDRYEQYF.